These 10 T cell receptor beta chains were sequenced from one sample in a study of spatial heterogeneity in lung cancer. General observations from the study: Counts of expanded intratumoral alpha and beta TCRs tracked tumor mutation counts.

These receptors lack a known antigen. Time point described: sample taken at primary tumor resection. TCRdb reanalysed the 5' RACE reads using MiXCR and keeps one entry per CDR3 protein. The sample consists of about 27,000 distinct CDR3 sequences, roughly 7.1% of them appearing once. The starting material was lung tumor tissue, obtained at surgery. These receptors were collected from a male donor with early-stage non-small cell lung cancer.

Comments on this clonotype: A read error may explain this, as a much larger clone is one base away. The CDR3 DNA follows: TGCAGTGCTAGAGATCTAGTCCATGAGCAGCTCTTC. Its protein is CSARDLVHEQLF. The chain uses TRBV20-1 and TRBJ2-1; the D is unclear. The germline gives CDR1 DFQATT, CDR2 SNEGSKA (reference sequence). The CDR3 loop spans 12 amino acids.

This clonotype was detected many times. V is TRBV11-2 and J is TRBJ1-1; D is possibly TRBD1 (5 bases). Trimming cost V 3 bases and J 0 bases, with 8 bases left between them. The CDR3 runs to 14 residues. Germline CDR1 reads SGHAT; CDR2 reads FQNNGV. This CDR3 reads CASSLVRVNTEAFF. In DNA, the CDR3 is TGTGCCAGCAGCTTGGTCAGGGTGAACACTGAAGCTTTCTTT. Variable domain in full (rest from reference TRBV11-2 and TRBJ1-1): EAGVAQSPRYKIIEKRQSVAFWCNPISGHATLYWYQQILGQGPKLLIQFQNNGVVDDSQLPKDRFSAERLKGVDSTLKIQPAKLEDSAVYLCASSLVRVNTEAFFGQGTRLTVV.

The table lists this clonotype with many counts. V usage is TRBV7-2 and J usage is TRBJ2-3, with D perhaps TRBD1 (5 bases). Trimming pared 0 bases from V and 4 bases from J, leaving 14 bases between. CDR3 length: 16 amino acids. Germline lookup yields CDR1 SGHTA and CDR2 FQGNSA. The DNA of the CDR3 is TGTGCCAGCAGCTTAGCGCGAAGGGGAATAGCAGATACGCAGTATTTT. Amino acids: CASSLARRGIADTQYF.

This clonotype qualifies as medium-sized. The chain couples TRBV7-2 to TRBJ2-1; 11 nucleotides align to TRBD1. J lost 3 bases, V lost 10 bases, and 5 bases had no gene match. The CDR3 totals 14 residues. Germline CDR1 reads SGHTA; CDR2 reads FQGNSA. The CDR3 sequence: CAKGTGGDYNEQFF. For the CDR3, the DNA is TGTGCCAAAGGGACAGGGGGTGACTACAATGAGCAGTTCTTC.

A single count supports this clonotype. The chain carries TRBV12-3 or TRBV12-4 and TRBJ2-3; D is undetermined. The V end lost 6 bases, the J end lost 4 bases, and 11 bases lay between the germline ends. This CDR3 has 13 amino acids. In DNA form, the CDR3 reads TGTGCCAGCAGCCGCAATGTCGCAGATACGCAGTATTTT. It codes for CASSRNVADTQYF.

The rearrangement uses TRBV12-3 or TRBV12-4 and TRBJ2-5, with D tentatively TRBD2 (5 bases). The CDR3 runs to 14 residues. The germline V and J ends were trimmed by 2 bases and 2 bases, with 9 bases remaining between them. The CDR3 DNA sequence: TGTGCCAGCAGTTTATGGGAGCTTCAAGAGACCCAGTACTTC. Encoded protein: CASSLWELQETQYF.

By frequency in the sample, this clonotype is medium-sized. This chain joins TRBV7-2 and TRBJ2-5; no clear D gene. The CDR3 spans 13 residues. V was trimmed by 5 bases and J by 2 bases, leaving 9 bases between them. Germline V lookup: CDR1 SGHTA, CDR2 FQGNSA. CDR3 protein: CASSTRRQETQYF. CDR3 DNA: TGTGCCAGCAGCACCCGACGGCAAGAGACCCAGTACTTC.

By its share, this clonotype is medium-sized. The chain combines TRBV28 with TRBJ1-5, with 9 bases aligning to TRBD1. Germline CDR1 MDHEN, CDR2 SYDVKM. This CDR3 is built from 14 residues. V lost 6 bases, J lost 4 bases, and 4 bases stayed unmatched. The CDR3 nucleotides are TGTGCCAGCAGGGACAGGGGCATAAATCAGCCCCAGCATTTT. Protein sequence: CASRDRGINQPQHF.

The DNA for the CDR3 is TGTGCCAGCAGTTCGCGGGACCGCTTAGGGTATGGCTACACCTTC. This gives the protein CASSSRDRLGYGYTF. The chain links TRBV6-5 to TRBJ1-2; a possible D gene is TRBD1 (5 bases). The CDR3 consists of 15 residues. Trimming took 4 bases from V and 5 from J, leaving 17 bases between them. Germline assignment: CDR1 MNHEY and CDR2 SVGAGI.

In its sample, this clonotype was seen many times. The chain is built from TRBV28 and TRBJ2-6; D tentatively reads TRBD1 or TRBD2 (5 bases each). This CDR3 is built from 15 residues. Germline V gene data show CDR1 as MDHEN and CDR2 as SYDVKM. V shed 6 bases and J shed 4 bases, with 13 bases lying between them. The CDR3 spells CASSTLGDGANVLTF. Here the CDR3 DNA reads TGTGCCAGCAGCACCTTAGGGGACGGGGCCAACGTCCTGACTTTC.